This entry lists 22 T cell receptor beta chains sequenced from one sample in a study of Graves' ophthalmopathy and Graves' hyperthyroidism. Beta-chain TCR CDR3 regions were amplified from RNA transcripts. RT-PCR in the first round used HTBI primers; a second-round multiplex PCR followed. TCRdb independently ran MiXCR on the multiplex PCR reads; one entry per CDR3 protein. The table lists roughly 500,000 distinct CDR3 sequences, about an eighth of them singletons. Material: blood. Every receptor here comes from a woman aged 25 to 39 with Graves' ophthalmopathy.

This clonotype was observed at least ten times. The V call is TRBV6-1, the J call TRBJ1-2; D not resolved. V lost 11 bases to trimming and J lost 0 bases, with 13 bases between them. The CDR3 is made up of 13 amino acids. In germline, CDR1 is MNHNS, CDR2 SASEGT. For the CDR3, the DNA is TGTGCCGGCACCGCCAACCCTAACTATGGCTACACCTTC. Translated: CAGTANPNYGYTF.

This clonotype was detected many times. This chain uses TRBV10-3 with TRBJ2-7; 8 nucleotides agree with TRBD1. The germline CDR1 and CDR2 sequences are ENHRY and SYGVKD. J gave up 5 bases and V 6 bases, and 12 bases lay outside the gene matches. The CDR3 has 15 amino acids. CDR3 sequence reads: CAIRTTGVGSNEQYF. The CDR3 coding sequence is TGTGCCATCAGGACGACAGGGGTAGGCTCGAACGAGCAGTACTTC.

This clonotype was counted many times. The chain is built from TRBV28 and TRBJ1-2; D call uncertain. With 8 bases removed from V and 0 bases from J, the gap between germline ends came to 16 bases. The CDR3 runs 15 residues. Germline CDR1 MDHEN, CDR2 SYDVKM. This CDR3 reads CASRLVLRANYGYTF. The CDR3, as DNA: TGTGCCAGCCGGTTGGTACTACGAGCTAACTATGGCTACACCTTC.

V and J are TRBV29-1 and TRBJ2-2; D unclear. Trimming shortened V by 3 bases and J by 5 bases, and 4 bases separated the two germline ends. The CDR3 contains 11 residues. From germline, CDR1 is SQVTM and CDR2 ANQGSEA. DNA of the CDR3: TGCAGCGTTGAGAGTACCGGGGAGCTGTTTTTT. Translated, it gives CSVESTGELFF.

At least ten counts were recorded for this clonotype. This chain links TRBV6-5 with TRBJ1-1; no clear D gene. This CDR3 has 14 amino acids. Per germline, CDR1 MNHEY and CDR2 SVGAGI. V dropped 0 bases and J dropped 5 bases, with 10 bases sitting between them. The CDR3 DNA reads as TGTGCCAGCAGTTACTCTGGTGGGCTTACTGAAGCTTTCTTT. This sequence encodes CASSYSGGLTEAFF.

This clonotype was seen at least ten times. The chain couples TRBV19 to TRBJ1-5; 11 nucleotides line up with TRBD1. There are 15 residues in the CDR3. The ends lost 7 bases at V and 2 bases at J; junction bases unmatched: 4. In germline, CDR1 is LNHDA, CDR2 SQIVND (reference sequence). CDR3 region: CASTPGQGGNQPQHF. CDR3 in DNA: TGTGCCAGTACCCCGGGACAGGGGGGCAATCAGCCCCAGCATTTT.

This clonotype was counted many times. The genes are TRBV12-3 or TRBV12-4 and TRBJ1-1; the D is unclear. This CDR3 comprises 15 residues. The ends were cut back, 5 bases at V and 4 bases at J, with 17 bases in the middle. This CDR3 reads CASSPGWSEGTEAFF. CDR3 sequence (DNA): TGTGCCAGCAGTCCCGGTTGGTCTGAGGGCACTGAAGCTTTCTTT.

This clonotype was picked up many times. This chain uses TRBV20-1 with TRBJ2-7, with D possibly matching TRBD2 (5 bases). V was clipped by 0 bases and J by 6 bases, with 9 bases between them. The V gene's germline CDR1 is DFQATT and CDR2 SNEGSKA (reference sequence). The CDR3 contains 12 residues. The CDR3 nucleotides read TGCAGTGCTAGAGACTCCGGGATCGAGCAGTACTTC. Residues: CSARDSGIEQYF.

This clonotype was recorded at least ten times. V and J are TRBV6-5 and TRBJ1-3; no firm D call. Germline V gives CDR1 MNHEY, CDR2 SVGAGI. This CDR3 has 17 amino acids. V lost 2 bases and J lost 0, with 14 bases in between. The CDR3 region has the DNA TGTGCCAGCAGTTACACACCGTGGGGTACCTCTGGAAACACCATATATTTT. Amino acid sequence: CASSYTPWGTSGNTIYF.

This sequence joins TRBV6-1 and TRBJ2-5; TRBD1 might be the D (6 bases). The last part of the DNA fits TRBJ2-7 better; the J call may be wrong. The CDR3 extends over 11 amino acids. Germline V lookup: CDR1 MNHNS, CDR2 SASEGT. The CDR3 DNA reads TGTGCCACTGAGGACAGATACGAGCAGTACTTC. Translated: CATEDRYEQYF.

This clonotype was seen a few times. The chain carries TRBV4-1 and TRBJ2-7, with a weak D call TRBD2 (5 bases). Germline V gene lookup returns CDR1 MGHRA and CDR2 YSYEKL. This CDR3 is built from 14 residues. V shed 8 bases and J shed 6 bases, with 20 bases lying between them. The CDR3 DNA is TGCGCCAGCCGCCCGGAGAGGGAGTCAGGCGAGCAGTACTTC. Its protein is CASRPERESGEQYF.

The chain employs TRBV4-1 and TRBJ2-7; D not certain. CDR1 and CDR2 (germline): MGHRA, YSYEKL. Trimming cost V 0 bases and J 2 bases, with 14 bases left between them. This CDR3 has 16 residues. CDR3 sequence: CASSQEKKTIPYEQYF. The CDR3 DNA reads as TGCGCCAGCAGCCAAGAAAAAAAGACCATCCCCTACGAGCAGTACTTC.

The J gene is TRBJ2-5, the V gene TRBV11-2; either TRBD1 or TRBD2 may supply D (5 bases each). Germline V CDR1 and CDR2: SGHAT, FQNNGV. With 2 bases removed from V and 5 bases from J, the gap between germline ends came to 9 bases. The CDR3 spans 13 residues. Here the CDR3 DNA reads TGTGCCAGCAGCTTACTGGGGACGGAGACCCAGTACTTC. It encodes CASSLLGTETQYF.

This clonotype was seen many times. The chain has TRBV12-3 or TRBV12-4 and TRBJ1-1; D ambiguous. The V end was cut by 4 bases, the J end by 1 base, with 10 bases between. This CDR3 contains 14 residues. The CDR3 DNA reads TGTGCCAGCAGTTATGGATCCCCGAACACTGAAGCTTTCTTT. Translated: CASSYGSPNTEAFF.

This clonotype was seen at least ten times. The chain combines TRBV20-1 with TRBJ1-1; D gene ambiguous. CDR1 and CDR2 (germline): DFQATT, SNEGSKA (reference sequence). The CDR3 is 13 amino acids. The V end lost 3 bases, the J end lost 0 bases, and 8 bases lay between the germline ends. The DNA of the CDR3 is TGCAGTGCTAGTAACAGCATGAACACTGAAGCTTTCTTT. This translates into CSASNSMNTEAFF.

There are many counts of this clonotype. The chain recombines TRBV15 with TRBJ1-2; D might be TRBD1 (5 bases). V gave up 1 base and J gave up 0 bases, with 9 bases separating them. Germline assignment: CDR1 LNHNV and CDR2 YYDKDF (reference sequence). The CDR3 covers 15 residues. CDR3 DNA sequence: TGTGCCACCAGCAGAGTGGGGGTTACTAACTATGGCTACACCTTC. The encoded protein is CATSRVGVTNYGYTF.

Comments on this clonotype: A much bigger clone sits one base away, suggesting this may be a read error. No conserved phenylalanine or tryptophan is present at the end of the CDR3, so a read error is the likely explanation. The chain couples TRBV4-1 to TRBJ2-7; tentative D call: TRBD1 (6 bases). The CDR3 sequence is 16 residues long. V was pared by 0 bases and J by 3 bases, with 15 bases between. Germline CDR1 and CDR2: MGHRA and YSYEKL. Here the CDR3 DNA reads TGCGCCAGCAGCCAAGATGAGGGACACCCAAACTACGAGCAGTACTAC. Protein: CASSQDEGHPNYEQYY.

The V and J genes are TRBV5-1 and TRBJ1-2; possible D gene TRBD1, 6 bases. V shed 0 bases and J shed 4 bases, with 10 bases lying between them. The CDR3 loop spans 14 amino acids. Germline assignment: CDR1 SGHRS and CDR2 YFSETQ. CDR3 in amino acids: CASSLDRAIYGYTF. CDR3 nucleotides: TGCGCCAGCAGCTTGGACAGGGCGATCTATGGCTACACCTTC. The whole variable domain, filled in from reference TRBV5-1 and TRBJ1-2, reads KAGVTQTPRYLIKTRGQQVTLSCSPISGHRSVSWYQQTPGQGLQFLFEYFSETQRNKGNFPGRFSGRQFSNSRSEMNVSTLELGDSALYLCASSLDRAIYGYTFGSGTRLTVV.

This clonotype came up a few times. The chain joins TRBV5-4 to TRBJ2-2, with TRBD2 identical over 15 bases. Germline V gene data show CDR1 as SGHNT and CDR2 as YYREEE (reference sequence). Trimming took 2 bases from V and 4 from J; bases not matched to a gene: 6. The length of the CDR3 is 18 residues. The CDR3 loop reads CASSFGTSGRKGTGELFF. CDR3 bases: TGTGCCAGCAGCTTTGGGACTAGCGGGAGGAAGGGCACCGGGGAGCTGTTTTTT.

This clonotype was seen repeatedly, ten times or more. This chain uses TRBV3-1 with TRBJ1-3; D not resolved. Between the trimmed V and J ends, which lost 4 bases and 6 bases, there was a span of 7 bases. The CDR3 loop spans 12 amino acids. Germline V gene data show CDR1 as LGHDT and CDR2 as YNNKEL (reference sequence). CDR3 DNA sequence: TGTGCCAGCAGCCGCCCTTCAAACACCATATATTTT. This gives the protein CASSRPSNTIYF.

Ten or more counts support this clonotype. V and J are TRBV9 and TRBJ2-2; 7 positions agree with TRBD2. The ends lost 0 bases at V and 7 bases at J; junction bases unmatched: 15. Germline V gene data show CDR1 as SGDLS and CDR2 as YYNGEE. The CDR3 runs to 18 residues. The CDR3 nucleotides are TGTGCCAGCAGCGTAGAAGGGAGGGCGTATCGAATTGGCGGGGAGCTGTTTTTT. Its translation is CASSVEGRAYRIGGELFF.

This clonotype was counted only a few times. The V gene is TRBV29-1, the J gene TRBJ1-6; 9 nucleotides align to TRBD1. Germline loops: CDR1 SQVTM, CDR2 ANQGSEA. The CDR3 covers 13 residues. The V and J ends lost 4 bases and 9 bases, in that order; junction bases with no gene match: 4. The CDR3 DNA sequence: TGCAGCGTTGGACAGGGGGGATTTTCACCCCTCCACTTT. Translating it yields CSVGQGGFSPLHF.